This T cell receptor beta chain was sequenced in a study of T cell repertoires in cytomegalovirus infection. One entry per CDR3 protein, called by TCRdb with MiXCR from the reads. The repertoire includes about 770,000 distinct CDR3 sequences, 25% to 30% of them detected once, and less than 15% sits in the top ten. The trim removed 3 bases at V and 4 bases at J, leaving 6 bases unmatched. The CDR3 length is 15 residues. In germline, CDR1 is MDHEN, CDR2 SYDVKM. There are a few counts of this clonotype. Its antigen remains unknown. This specimen was cultured CD8+ T cells from PBMCs, taken from culture after CMV antigen stimulation. V and J are TRBV28 and TRBJ1-2, with TRBD1 matching over 9 bases. The TCR originated in a human donor in good health (CMV status not recorded). Some clones in this sample may be carry-over from other donors' samples. CDR3 in amino acids: CASSLLGTGPYGYTF. CDR3 sequence (DNA): TGTGCCAGCAGTTTGCTCGGGACAGGGCCCTATGGCTACACCTTC.